Below, 26 T cell receptor beta chains from the same sample are listed, as sequenced in a study of cytomegalovirus exposure and HLA in healthy donors (dated by TCRdb to about 2017). Preparation of the library involved the immunoSEQ multiplex PCR assay. The multiplex PCR relied on a mix of 60 forward primers for TCR Vbeta segments and 13 reverse primers for TCR Jbeta segments. TCRdb re-hosts the immuneACCESS table, in-frame sequences only. Its copies lack some clones; in the studies checked, an unresolved V gene accounts for under half of them, and the cause for the rest is not known. The sample table records about 160,000 clones; roughly three quarters of these occur just once. The top ten hold 1.3% to 1.5% of the sample. Sequenced material: PBMCs. The receptors were gathered from a man aged 60 to 69 in good health and CMV-seronegative.

This chain joins TRBV30 and TRBJ2-7, with 7 positions matching TRBD2. Trimming at V came to 4 bases and at J to 4 bases, leaving 13 bases not matched to a gene. Germline CDR1 is GTSNPN and CDR2 is SVGIG (reference sequence). CDR3 length: 15 residues. The CDR3, as DNA: TGTGCCTGGAAAAGACCGGGGGACGGGGGGTACGAGCAGTACTTC. Protein: CAWKRPGDGGYEQYF.

This clone is a singleton in its sample. The chain uses TRBV10-1 and TRBJ1-1; D ambiguous. With 6 bases removed from V and 3 bases from J, the gap between germline ends came to 11 bases. CDR1 WNHNN and CDR2 SYGVQD come from the germline V gene (reference sequence). This CDR3 has 13 residues. CDR3 residues: CASSRGWDTEAFF. In DNA form, the CDR3 reads TGCGCCAGCAGCCGAGGGTGGGACACTGAAGCTTTCTTT.

The rearrangement uses TRBV7-3 and TRBJ2-1, with no clear D. Looked up from germline, CDR1 is SGHTA and CDR2 is FQGTGA. CDR3 length: 15 amino acids. V lost 5 bases and J 0 bases, leaving 11 bases between the germline ends. This CDR3 reads CASSPTRGSYNEQFF. The DNA of the CDR3 is TGTGCCAGCAGCCCCACCCGAGGCTCCTACAATGAGCAGTTCTTC. The complete variable domain, with remaining parts taken from reference TRBV7-3 and TRBJ2-1, reads GAGVSQTPSNKVTEKGKYVELRCDPISGHTALYWYRQSLGQGPEFLIYFQGTGAADDSGLPNDRFFAVRPEGSVSTLKIQRTERGDSAVYLCASSPTRGSYNEQFFGPGTRLTVL.

This clone appeared once. The gene calls are TRBV6-5 and TRBJ2-7; TRBD1 matches at 7 bases. The CDR3 runs 14 residues. The germline CDR1 and CDR2 sequences are MNHEY and SVGAGI. V dropped 7 bases and J dropped 0; count of bases not matched to a gene: 6. CDR3 nucleotides: TGTGCCAGCAAAATTCGGGACAGCTCCTACGAGCAGTACTTC. Its translation is CASKIRDSSYEQYF.

The V and J genes are TRBV10-3 and TRBJ2-1; 10 nucleotides agree with TRBD1. The V gene end was trimmed by 5 bases and the J gene end by 9 bases; junction bases not matched to a gene: 10. Germline loops: CDR1 ENHRY, CDR2 SYGVKD. There are 15 residues in the CDR3. DNA for the CDR3: TGTGCCATCAGTAACAGGGACAGGGGAAACGGTGAGCAGTTCTTC. Protein: CAISNRDRGNGEQFF.

The V and J genes are TRBV19 and TRBJ2-1, with D uncertain. Per germline, CDR1 LNHDA and CDR2 SQIVND (reference sequence). V gave up 3 bases and J gave up 5 bases, with 11 bases separating them. CDR3 length: 14 residues. The CDR3 loop is CASSILSGNNEQFF. The DNA of the CDR3 is TGTGCCAGTAGTATTCTCTCCGGTAACAATGAGCAGTTCTTC.

This chain links TRBV30 with TRBJ1-6; TRBD1 matches 8 bases. The CDR3 contains 12 residues. Looked up from germline, CDR1 is GTSNPN and CDR2 is SVGIG (reference sequence). Trimming removed 8 bases from V and 7 bases from J; junction bases left unmatched: 4. The DNA for the CDR3 is TGTGCCACGGGGACAGGCAATTCACCCCTCCACTTT. Its translation: CATGTGNSPLHF.

The gene calls are TRBV7-6 and TRBJ2-7; maybe TRBD2 (5 bases). CDR1 and CDR2 from the germline V gene are SGHVS and FNYEAQ. The V gene lost 2 bases and the J gene lost 0 bases, with 14 bases spanning the gap. The CDR3 has 16 amino acids. The CDR3 here is CASSLLEGRSSYEQYF. CDR3 nucleotides: TGTGCCAGCAGCTTACTTGAGGGAAGGAGCTCCTACGAGCAGTACTTC.

The chain uses TRBV6-6 and TRBJ2-1; 7 bases match TRBD2. This CDR3 has 15 residues. Germline CDR1 MNHNY, CDR2 SVGAGI (reference sequence). J lost 4 bases, V lost 3 bases, and 6 bases had no gene match. The chain's CDR3 is CASSYSWEGYNEQFF. Here the CDR3 DNA reads TGTGCCAGCAGTTATAGTTGGGAGGGATACAATGAGCAGTTCTTC.

This clone was picked up a small number of times. Within the sample, other DNA sequences also encode this same CDR3. The J gene is TRBJ1-1, the V gene TRBV30, with a tentative D call TRBD1 (6 bases). CDR1 and CDR2 from the germline V gene are GTSNPN and SVGIG (reference sequence). The ends were cut back, 0 bases at V and 4 bases at J, with 12 bases in the middle. This CDR3 comprises 14 residues. CDR3 coding DNA: TGTGCCTGGAGTGTAGGTCAGGGGACCACTGAAGCTTTCTTT. It translates to CAWSVGQGTTEAFF.

A few counts support this clone. The chain couples TRBV4-1 to TRBJ2-3; D call uncertain. This CDR3 region has 18 residues. Germline-derived CDR1 and CDR2 are MGHRA and YSYEKL. V lost 1 base and J lost 2, with 19 bases in between. The CDR3 DNA reads as TGCGCCAGCAGCCAAGCCCCAATTTACTCCGCCATCACAGATACGCAGTATTTT. This gives the protein CASSQAPIYSAITDTQYF.

The chain links TRBV10-1 to TRBJ2-7, with 11 bases aligning to TRBD1. Germline CDR1 reads WNHNN; CDR2 reads SYGVQD (reference sequence). The J segment lost 4 bases and the V segment lost 6 bases, leaving 8 bases of the junction unmatched. This CDR3 spans 15 amino acids. The CDR3 DNA sequence: TGCGCCAGCAGGAGGGACAGGGGGTGGTATTACGAGCAGTACTTC. Its protein product is CASRRDRGWYYEQYF.

A few counts support this clone. This chain links TRBV28 with TRBJ1-5; tentative D call: TRBD1 (6 bases). Looked up from germline, CDR1 is MDHEN and CDR2 is SYDVKM. V lost 2 bases to trimming and J lost 7 bases, with 15 bases between them. The CDR3 runs 15 residues. This CDR3 is CASSLQQGGRQPQHF. CDR3 bases: TGTGCCAGCAGTTTACAACAGGGCGGGCGGCAGCCCCAGCATTTT.

The chain joins TRBV21-1 to TRBJ2-7; TRBD2 is the table's D call and was not checked against the DNA. TRBV21-1 is designated a pseudogene. The CDR3 is made up of 15 amino acids. CDR3 in DNA: TGTGCCAGCAGCCGCGGCGGGACGAGCTCCTACGAGCAGTACTTC. Protein: CASSRGGTSSYEQYF.

In nucleotides, the CDR3 is TGTGCCAGCAGCTTAACGCGGGGGGCCACTGAAGCTTTCTTT. Protein product: CASSLTRGATEAFF. The gene calls are TRBV7-3 and TRBJ1-1, with TRBD1 as a possible D gene (6 bases). In germline, CDR1 is SGHTA, CDR2 FQGTGA. The V and J ends lost 0 bases and 4 bases respectively, with 9 bases between them. This CDR3 contains 14 residues.

The chain combines TRBV19 with TRBJ1-4; 7 positions match TRBD1. CDR1 and CDR2 from the germline V gene are LNHDA and SQIVND (reference sequence). This CDR3 is 15 amino acids long. Trimming removed 5 bases from V and 5 bases from J; junction bases left unmatched: 8. The CDR3 protein is CASSLRTGVNEKLFF. The DNA of the CDR3 is TGTGCCAGTAGTCTCCGGACAGGAGTAAATGAAAAACTGTTTTTT.

This clone was counted only a few times. The rearrangement links TRBV15 to TRBJ2-7; D is uncertain. The germline gives CDR1 LNHNV, CDR2 YYDKDF (reference sequence). CDR3 length: 14 residues. The V end was cut by 3 bases, the J end by 0 bases, with 9 bases between. This CDR3 is CATSRVQNSYEQYF. CDR3 nucleotides: TGTGCCACCAGCAGGGTTCAGAACTCCTACGAGCAGTACTTC.

J is TRBJ1-4 and V is TRBV6-1, with D possibly matching TRBD1 (6 bases). CDR1 and CDR2 (germline): MNHNS, SASEGT. V was trimmed by 2 bases and J by 10 bases, leaving 23 bases between them. The CDR3 contains 17 residues. CDR3 residues: CASSEIGWTVGRGKLFF. CDR3 sequence (DNA): TGTGCCAGCAGTGAAATTGGGTGGACAGTGGGCCGGGGAAAACTGTTTTTT.

About this clone: Without the conserved terminal phenylalanine or tryptophan, this CDR3 likely stems from a read error. The chain employs TRBV6-5 and TRBJ2-7; D might be TRBD1 (6 bases). The CDR3 has 14 residues. The ends were cut back, 2 bases at V and 4 bases at J, with 12 bases in the middle. The germline CDR1 and CDR2 sequences are MNHEY and SVGAGI. The CDR3 reads CASSYSVTGYEQYL. In DNA, the CDR3 is TGTGCCAGCAGTTACAGCGTCACAGGGTACGAGCAGTACCTC.

This clone has a handful of counts. The chain combines TRBV27 with TRBJ1-5; D is undetermined. V was cut by 5 bases and J by 4 bases, with 9 bases left in between. Germline-derived CDR1 and CDR2 are MNHEY and SMNVEV (reference sequence). The CDR3 is 13 amino acids. The CDR3 sequence is CASSTTWNQPQHF. CDR3 sequence (DNA): TGTGCCAGCAGTACTACATGGAATCAGCCCCAGCATTTT.

This clone was detected once. This chain joins TRBV4-3 and TRBJ2-7; 12 bases are shared with TRBD2. The CDR3 loop spans 15 amino acids. V trimming: 0 bases; J trimming: 5 bases; junction bases outside the gene matches: 2. Germline V gene data show CDR1 as LGHNA and CDR2 as YSLEER. The CDR3 region is CASSQEGLAGNEQYF. As DNA, the CDR3 is TGCGCCAGCAGCCAAGAGGGACTAGCGGGCAACGAGCAGTACTTC.

This clone occurred once. The V and J genes are TRBV30 and TRBJ2-7; tentative D call: TRBD1 (5 bases). V was clipped by 2 bases and J by 3 bases, with 8 bases between them. This CDR3 spans 12 amino acids. Germline CDR1 is GTSNPN and CDR2 is SVGIG (reference sequence). As DNA, the CDR3 is TGTGCCTGGAGTCCGCAGGGCTACGAGCAGTACTTC. Residues: CAWSPQGYEQYF. The complete variable domain, with remaining parts taken from reference TRBV30 and TRBJ2-7, reads SQTIHQWPATLVQPVGSPLSLECTVEGTSNPNLYWYRQAAGRGLQLLFYSVGIGQISSEVPQNLSASRPQDRQFILSSKKLLLSDSGFYLCAWSPQGYEQYFGPGTRLTVT.

V gene TRBV19 combines with J gene TRBJ2-7, with D hard to call. The germline V and J ends were trimmed by 4 bases and 0 bases, with 16 bases remaining between them. The CDR3 consists of 16 residues. Germline CDR1 LNHDA, CDR2 SQIVND (reference sequence). For the CDR3, the DNA is TGTGCCAGTAGTAGGCGAGACACTTTGGGCTCCTACGAGCAGTACTTC. Residues: CASSRRDTLGSYEQYF. Variable domain in full (rest from reference TRBV19 and TRBJ2-7): DGGITQSPKYLFRKEGQNVTLSCEQNLNHDAMYWYRQDPGQGLRLIYYSQIVNDFQKGDIAEGYSVSREKKESFPLTVTSAQKNPTAFYLCASSRRDTLGSYEQYFGPGTRLTVT.

This clone has more than one count but fewer than ten. This chain connects TRBV5-8 to TRBJ2-1, with D maybe TRBD1 (5 bases). Per germline, CDR1 SGHTS and CDR2 YDEGEE. The CDR3 consists of 14 residues. V was cut by 4 bases and J by 9 bases, with 17 bases left in between. CDR3 loop: CASSMYRIVGEQFF. In DNA, the CDR3 is TGTGCCAGCAGCATGTACAGGATCGTAGGTGAGCAGTTCTTC.

The chain combines TRBV2 with TRBJ2-7, with 9 bases that match TRBD1. Trimming cost V 7 bases and J 7 bases; bases outside gene matches: 14. Germline V gene sequence: CDR1 SNHLY, CDR2 FYNNEI. This CDR3 region has 15 residues. Here the CDR3 reads CASNSPQQGAGEQYF. CDR3 sequence (DNA): TGTGCCAGCAACTCCCCACAACAGGGGGCCGGGGAGCAGTACTTC.

This CDR3 reads CASSLDTAGTGELFF. The CDR3 DNA is TGTGCCAGCAGCCTCGACACGGCGGGCACCGGGGAGCTGTTTTTT. The chain couples TRBV9 to TRBJ2-2, with a possible D match to TRBD2 (5 bases). V was clipped by 4 bases and J by 4 bases, with 14 bases between them. CDR3 length equals 15 residues. CDR1 is SGDLS, CDR2 YYNGEE, per germline.